This T cell receptor beta chain was sequenced during a study of T cell responses to AZD1222 COVID-19 vaccine. With V trimmed by 10 bases and J by 1 base, 4 bases remained unmatched. The CDR3 extends over 14 amino acids. CDR1 and CDR2 from the germline V gene are MNHEY and SVGAGI. TCRdb's table, derived via immunoSEQ multiplex PCR, lists solely in-frame clones and lacks some. This sample has 84,000 or so clones, with about nine tenths found just once. To note about this clone: Antigen specificity is unknown.

Regarding the study as a whole: Among vaccine-associated CD4 TCRs, coverage spanned spike, with dominance at 160-218 and 743-854. Scientists sampled the repertoires only once the peak T cell response had passed.

The material sequenced was peripheral blood, taken 28 days after the second AZD1222 dose. The chain joins TRBV6-5 to TRBJ2-2, with 9 bases fitting TRBD1. The sequence was collected from an adult who received the AZD1222 COVID-19 vaccine. CDR3 coding DNA: TGTGCCATCCTGGACAGGGGGAACACCGGGGAGCTGTTTTTT. Amino acid sequence: CAILDRGNTGELFF.